These 14 T cell receptor beta chains share one sample of origin, sequenced in a study of T cells in Graves' hyperthyroidism and ophthalmopathy. Regions amplified from RNA transcripts were the TCR beta CDR3 regions. HTBI primers were employed in a first-round RT-PCR of the TCR CDR3. TCRdb re-called the multiplex PCR reads through MiXCR, storing one row per CDR3 protein. The table has about 740,000 distinct CDR3 sequences, around 15% seen once. Sequencing was done on a sample of blood. These receptors came from a young woman with Graves' hyperthyroidism.

This clonotype was seen ten or more times. The rearrangement joins TRBV5-1 to TRBJ1-1; 9 bases match TRBD1. The ends lost 4 bases at V and 4 bases at J; junction bases unmatched: 5. The germline V gene has CDR1 SGHRS and CDR2 YFSETQ. The CDR3 totals 14 residues. CDR3: CASSGTGSGTEAFF. The CDR3 nucleotides read TGCGCCAGCAGCGGGACAGGGTCGGGCACTGAAGCTTTCTTT.

This clonotype showed up many times. This chain connects TRBV28 to TRBJ2-5; D remains ambiguous. Germline CDR1 MDHEN, CDR2 SYDVKM. The CDR3 runs to 16 residues. Trimming took off 4 bases at V and 0 bases at J, with 15 bases between the two ends. CDR3 in amino acids: CASSSALGQNQETQYF. In DNA, the CDR3 is TGTGCCAGCAGTTCTGCGCTGGGCCAAAACCAAGAGACCCAGTACTTC.

This clonotype was seen only a few times. The chain employs TRBV6-5 and TRBJ1-1; D might be TRBD1 (5 bases). The V gene lost 0 bases and the J gene lost 4 bases, with 18 bases spanning the gap. Germline V lookup: CDR1 MNHEY, CDR2 SVGAGI. The CDR3 sequence is 17 residues long. The CDR3 bases are TGTGCCAGCAGTTACTCGGCTAGGGACTCCCGGGGCACTGAAGCTTTCTTT. Amino acid sequence: CASSYSARDSRGTEAFF.

This clonotype showed up just a few times. This rearrangement joins TRBV14 to TRBJ1-1; 7 nucleotides align to TRBD1. This CDR3 is built from 15 residues. The germline gives CDR1 SGHDN, CDR2 FVKESK. J was trimmed by 3 bases and V by 4 bases; bases with no gene match: 8. CDR3 in amino acids: CASSRAGRGDTEAFF. As DNA, the CDR3 is TGTGCCAGCAGCCGGGCCGGCAGGGGGGACACTGAAGCTTTCTTT.

The chain combines TRBV5-4 with TRBJ2-3; no reliable D call. This CDR3 is 14 amino acids long. CDR1 is SGHNT and CDR2 is YYREEE in the germline V gene (reference sequence). Trimming pared 4 bases from V and 5 bases from J, leaving 14 bases between. The DNA of the CDR3 is TGTGCCAGCAGCCTCCCCATTAGGGAAGATACGCAGTATTTT. Protein product: CASSLPIREDTQYF.

This clonotype was counted at least ten times. This chain connects TRBV10-3 to TRBJ1-1, with D perhaps TRBD1 (6 bases). The CDR3 totals 13 residues. Per germline, CDR1 ENHRY and CDR2 SYGVKD. Trimming took off 0 bases at V and 6 bases at J, with 8 bases between the two ends. DNA for the CDR3: TGTGCCATCAGTGAGTCGGGGGCTCCTGAAGCTTTCTTT. It translates to CAISESGAPEAFF.

This clonotype was seen repeatedly, ten times or more. V and J are TRBV29-1 and TRBJ2-4; TRBD2 matches 7 bases. CDR1 SQVTM and CDR2 ANQGSEA come from the germline V gene. Trimming at V came to 2 bases and at J to 1 base, leaving 14 bases not matched to a gene. The CDR3 loop spans 18 amino acids. The CDR3 loop is CSVESPTVREGAKNIQYF. In DNA, the CDR3 is TGCAGCGTTGAATCGCCGACGGTCAGGGAGGGGGCCAAAAACATTCAGTACTTC.

This clonotype appeared a few times. The genes are TRBV3-1 and TRBJ2-7; weak D call: TRBD2 (5 bases). The germline CDR1 and CDR2 sequences are LGHDT and YNNKEL (reference sequence). V was cut by 0 bases and J by 4 bases, with 13 bases left in between. There are 15 residues in the CDR3. CDR3 in amino acids: CASSQEGGLSYEQYF. For the CDR3, the DNA is TGTGCCAGCAGCCAAGAAGGCGGACTCTCTTACGAGCAGTACTTC.

The gene calls are TRBV5-6 and TRBJ2-7; 8 bases agree with TRBD1. This CDR3 contains 14 residues. Germline-derived CDR1 and CDR2 are SGHDT and YYEEEE. V lost 4 bases to trimming and J lost 3 bases; unmatched junction nucleotides: 6. The CDR3 DNA follows: TGTGCCAGCAGCAAGGGACAGGCCGGCTACGAGCAGTACTTC. It codes for CASSKGQAGYEQYF.

As regards this clonotype: Possible read error: a much larger clone is one base away. CDR3 sequence: CASDEQFF. DNA for the CDR3: TGTGCCAGCGATGAGCAGTTCTTC. This rearrangement joins TRBV7-9 to TRBJ2-1; D is ambiguous. The V and J ends lost 8 bases and 8 bases respectively, with 1 base between them. CDR3 size: 8 residues. Germline values: CDR1 SEHNR, CDR2 FQNEAQ (reference sequence).

This clonotype has a count of ten or more. V usage is TRBV7-8 and J usage is TRBJ2-5; a weak D match, TRBD2 (6 bases). The CDR3 spans 15 residues. The V end was cut by 7 bases, the J end by 4 bases, with 19 bases between. Germline V gene data show CDR1 as SGHVS and CDR2 as FQNEAQ. The CDR3 loop is CASKLLGLARETQYF. The CDR3 coding sequence is TGTGCCAGCAAATTATTAGGGCTAGCGAGAGAGACCCAGTACTTC.

V is TRBV24-1 and J is TRBJ2-2; the D gene could be TRBD1 or TRBD2 (5 bases each). Trimming left V 7 bases short and J 4 bases short, with 9 bases between. The CDR3 is made up of 13 amino acids. Germline V lookup: CDR1 KGHDR, CDR2 SFDVKD. The CDR3 here is CATRRGITGELFF. In DNA, the CDR3 is TGTGCCACCAGGAGGGGAATCACCGGGGAGCTGTTTTTT.

This clonotype was seen ten or more times. This sequence joins TRBV28 and TRBJ2-3; 12 bases map to TRBD2. Trimming removed 6 bases from V and 2 bases from J; junction bases left unmatched: 3. Germline loops: CDR1 MDHEN, CDR2 SYDVKM. The CDR3 is 15 residues long. This CDR3 reads CASRTSGGHTDTQYF. CDR3 sequence (DNA): TGTGCCAGCAGGACTAGCGGGGGACACACAGATACGCAGTATTTT.

The table lists this clonotype with many counts. The chain is built from TRBV29-1 and TRBJ2-2; TRBD2 aligns across 7 bases. The CDR3 is made up of 13 amino acids. Germline CDR1 SQVTM, CDR2 ANQGSEA. With V trimmed by 7 bases and J by 5 bases, 7 bases remained unmatched. The CDR3 bases are TGCAGCGCCCGGACTAGTTCAACCGGGGAGCTGTTTTTT. Translating it yields CSARTSSTGELFF.